This T cell receptor (beta chain) appears in the sequencing data of a study of blood T cell repertoires in COVID-19. Study-wide background: Whether acute or convalescent, the COVID-19 samples came from the United States, Italy and Spain. PBMCs, B-cell-depleted T cells, or T cells were the source of the cDNA or gDNA that made up the material.

Per the study methods: Amplification from reference gene primers served as the basis for estimated nucleated cell counts. The table came from immunoSEQ multiplex PCR; TCRdb's copy has only in-frame clones and leaves some out. D and trimming come from the DNA, and the V and J calls and clone size come from that table. The sample shows about 82,000 clones, 75% to 85% of them seen only once. The CDR3 totals 16 residues. Germline CDR1 LNHDA, CDR2 SQIVND (reference sequence). V shed 3 bases, J shed 1 base, and the junction held 4 bases outside the gene matches. The sequence was obtained from a woman between 40 and 50 years old with active or convalescent COVID-19. The specimen sequenced was peripheral blood. This chain connects TRBV19 to TRBJ2-2; 8 positions match TRBD1. The DNA for the CDR3 is TGTGCCAGTAGTATTTGGGGGACAGGGAACACCGGGGAGCTGTTTTTT. Encoded protein: CASSIWGTGNTGELFF.